The T cell receptor beta chain described here comes from a study of post-analysis software for immune sequencing data. General study points: The study found TRBV5-6, TRBV5-1 and TRBV20-1 among several TRBV segments more frequent in patients than controls.

This CDR3 spans 12 amino acids. Trimming took 5 bases from V and 4 from J, leaving 9 bases between them. The germline CDR1 and CDR2 sequences are SQVTM and ANQGSEA. Regarding this clonotype: The antigen is undetermined.

Carried by the TCR beta cDNA libraries were unique molecular identifiers. Hundreds of thousands of cDNA molecules came from around 1 to 10 million T cells. TCRdb called the PCR reads again in MiXCR, with one record for every CDR3 protein. The sample lists roughly 180,000 distinct CDR3 sequences, 30% occurring once. The sample was blood. The sequence was obtained from a girl aged 10-17 years with multiple sclerosis. This sequence joins TRBV29-1 and TRBJ1-5; D may be TRBD1 (5 bases). The CDR3 protein is CSVRGGNQPQHF. CDR3 bases: TGCAGCGTTAGGGGTGGTAATCAGCCCCAGCATTTT.